Shown below are 9 T cell receptor beta chains from a single sample sequenced in a study of shared clonotypes between healthy human individuals. The assay was immunoSEQ multiplex PCR, and TCRdb's table has in-frame clones only and misses some. The table lists 2 million to 2.5 million clones, 85% to 95% of them singletons. Sequenced sample: naive CD4+ T cells from PBMCs. The subset was: CD45RA+ positively selected. Receptor source: a man aged 18 to 29 in good health. Some clones in this sample may be carry-over from other donors' samples.

The chain carries TRBV14 and TRBJ1-1; 9 bases match TRBD1. This CDR3 spans 15 amino acids. Germline CDR1 SGHDN, CDR2 FVKESK. V lost 4 bases to trimming and J lost 5 bases; unmatched junction nucleotides: 8. In DNA, the CDR3 is TGTGCCAGCAGCCCAACACAGGGGGCTGAAACTGAAGCTTTCTTT. This codes for CASSPTQGAETEAFF.

The V gene is TRBV10-1, the J gene TRBJ2-1, with TRBD2 matching over 14 bases. Unmatched junction bases numbered 5, after V lost 1 base and J lost 6 bases. The CDR3 is 17 amino acids. Germline CDR1 WNHNN, CDR2 SYGVQD (reference sequence). The CDR3 region has the DNA TGCGCCAGCAGTGAGTTAATAGGGACTAGCGGGAGCAATGAGCAGTTCTTC. It encodes CASSELIGTSGSNEQFF.

The rearrangement uses TRBV5-1 and TRBJ1-5; a weak D match, TRBD1 (5 bases). Germline CDR1 reads SGHRS; CDR2 reads YFSETQ. Between the trimmed V and J ends, which lost 0 bases and 8 bases, there was a span of 15 bases. This CDR3 contains 15 residues. DNA for the CDR3: TGCGCCAGCAGCTTGGACGGCCAAGGGGTCGAGCCCCAGCATTTT. It yields the protein CASSLDGQGVEPQHF.

The chain recombines TRBV11-2 with TRBJ2-3, with D unresolved. The CDR3 covers 17 residues. Trimming removed 2 bases at V and 2 bases at J, with 17 bases between. Looked up from germline, CDR1 is SGHAT and CDR2 is FQNNGV. DNA of the CDR3: TGTGCCAGCAGCTTACTTTCCGGCCTTGCCCCCACAGATACGCAGTATTTT. Translated: CASSLLSGLAPTDTQYF.

The rearrangement uses TRBV5-6 and TRBJ1-5; D ambiguous. CDR1 and CDR2 from the germline V gene are SGHDT and YYEEEE. Trimming pared 0 bases from V and 8 bases from J, leaving 12 bases between. The CDR3 runs to 14 residues. The CDR3 DNA sequence: TGTGCCAGCAGCTTGGCGGCCGAGAATAAGCCCCAGCATTTT. Protein sequence: CASSLAAENKPQHF.

The chain combines TRBV19 with TRBJ2-7; 9 nucleotides line up with TRBD1. V shed 6 bases, J shed 2 bases, and the junction held 11 bases outside the gene matches. Germline V gives CDR1 LNHDA, CDR2 SQIVND (reference sequence). The CDR3 has 16 amino acids. This CDR3 is CASRTTGTGHTYEQYF. In DNA form, the CDR3 reads TGTGCCAGTAGGACAACCGGGACAGGGCATACCTACGAGCAGTACTTC.

Worth noting for this clone: Other DNA sequences within the sample encode an identical CDR3. In DNA form, the CDR3 reads TGTGCCAGCAGCCTGGGGACAGGGTACACCGGGGAGCTGTTTTTT. Translation gives CASSLGTGYTGELFF. This chain links TRBV7-3 with TRBJ2-2; 9 positions agree with TRBD1. This CDR3 is 15 amino acids long. V trimming: 5 bases; J trimming: 3 bases; junction bases outside the gene matches: 4. Germline V gene sequence: CDR1 SGHTA, CDR2 FQGTGA.

The chain combines TRBV5-6 with TRBJ1-2; D might be TRBD1 (5 bases). Trimming removed 4 bases from V and 4 bases from J, with 14 bases in between. Germline V CDR1 and CDR2: SGHDT, YYEEEE. This CDR3 comprises 14 residues. CDR3 sequence: CASSQTTEIYGYTF. DNA of the CDR3: TGTGCCAGCAGCCAAACGACAGAGATCTATGGCTACACCTTC.

This chain uses TRBV5-4 with TRBJ2-1, with 8 bases that match TRBD2. The ends lost 4 bases at V and 8 bases at J; junction bases unmatched: 11. Per the germline V gene, CDR1 is SGHNT and CDR2 is YYREEE (reference sequence). The CDR3 contains 15 residues. CDR3 residues: CASSAGGGDHHEQFF. The CDR3 DNA sequence: TGTGCCAGCAGCGCGGGGGGAGGGGACCACCATGAGCAGTTCTTC.